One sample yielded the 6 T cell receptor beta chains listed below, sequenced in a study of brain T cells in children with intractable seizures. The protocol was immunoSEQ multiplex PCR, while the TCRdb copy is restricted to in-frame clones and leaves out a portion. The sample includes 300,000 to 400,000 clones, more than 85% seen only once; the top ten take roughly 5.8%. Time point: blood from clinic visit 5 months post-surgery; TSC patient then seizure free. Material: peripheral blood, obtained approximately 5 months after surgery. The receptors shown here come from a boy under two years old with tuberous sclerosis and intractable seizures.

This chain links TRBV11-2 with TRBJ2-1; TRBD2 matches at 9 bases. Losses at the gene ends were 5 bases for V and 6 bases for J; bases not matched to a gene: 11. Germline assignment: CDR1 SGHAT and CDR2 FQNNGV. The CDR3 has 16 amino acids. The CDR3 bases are TGTGCCAGCAGCCCCATTAGGGGACTAGCTTTCAATGAGCAGTTCTTC. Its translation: CASSPIRGLAFNEQFF.

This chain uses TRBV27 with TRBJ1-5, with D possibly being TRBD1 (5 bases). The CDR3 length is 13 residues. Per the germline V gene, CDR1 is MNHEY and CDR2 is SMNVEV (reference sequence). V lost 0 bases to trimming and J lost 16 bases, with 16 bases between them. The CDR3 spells CASSLSGRGVRHF. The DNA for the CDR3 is TGTGCCAGCAGTTTATCGGGCCGGGGCGTGCGACATTTT.

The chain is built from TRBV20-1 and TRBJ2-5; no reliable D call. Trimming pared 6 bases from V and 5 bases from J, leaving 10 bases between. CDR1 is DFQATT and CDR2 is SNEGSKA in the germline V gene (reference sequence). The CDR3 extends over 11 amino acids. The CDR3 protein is CSARRTETQYF. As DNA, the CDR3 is TGCAGTGCGAGAAGAACCGAGACCCAGTACTTC.

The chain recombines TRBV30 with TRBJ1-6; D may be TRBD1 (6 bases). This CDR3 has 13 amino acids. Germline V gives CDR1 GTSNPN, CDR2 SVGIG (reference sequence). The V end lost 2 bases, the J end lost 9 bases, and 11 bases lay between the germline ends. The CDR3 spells CAWSSTGISPLHF. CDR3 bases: TGTGCCTGGAGTAGTACAGGGATTTCACCCCTCCACTTT.

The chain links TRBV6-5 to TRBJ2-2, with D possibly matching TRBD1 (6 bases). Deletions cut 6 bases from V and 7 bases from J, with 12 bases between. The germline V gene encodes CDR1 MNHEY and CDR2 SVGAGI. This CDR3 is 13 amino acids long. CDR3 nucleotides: TGTGCCAGCAGGGATAGGGGGAGCGGGGAGCTGTTTTTT. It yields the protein CASRDRGSGELFF.

Here the CDR3 DNA reads TGCGCCAGCAGCGGAGACCGGGACGGAACATTCTACGAGCAGTACTTC. It translates to CASSGDRDGTFYEQYF. V and J are TRBV4-1 and TRBJ2-7; either TRBD1 or TRBD2 may supply D (5 bases each). Trimming left V 5 bases short and J 3 bases short, with 20 bases between. The CDR3 covers 16 residues. Germline CDR1 is MGHRA and CDR2 is YSYEKL.